The next 5 T cell receptor beta chains were all read from a single sample in a study of T cells in Graves' hyperthyroidism and ophthalmopathy. Amplification of TCR beta CDR3 regions was performed using RNA transcripts as template. The study used the HTBI primer set for a first-round RT-PCR of the TCR CDR3. TCRdb passed the multiplex PCR reads through MiXCR, listing each CDR3 protein once. The repertoire includes about 480,000 distinct CDR3 sequences, approximately 14% of them detected once, and 15% to 20% sits in the top ten. The sequencing sample was made of blood. These receptor sequences come from a young woman with Graves' hyperthyroidism.

The table lists this clonotype with many counts. The chain recombines TRBV6-1 with TRBJ1-1; no firm D call. The CDR3 has 12 amino acids. Germline CDR1 is MNHNS and CDR2 is SASEGT. V was shortened by 2 bases and J by 5 bases, with 6 bases between the two germline ends. The CDR3 DNA reads as TGTGCCAGCAGTGAACTGGGAACTGAAGCTTTCTTT. It translates to CASSELGTEAFF.

In its sample, this clonotype was seen many times. J is TRBJ2-3 and V is TRBV2, with 8 bases matching TRBD2. V shed 6 bases and J 2 bases; nucleotides not matched to a gene: 7. Germline V gene data show CDR1 as SNHLY and CDR2 as FYNNEI. This CDR3 contains 15 residues. CDR3 region: CASRDTSGNTDTQYF. The CDR3 coding sequence is TGTGCCAGCAGGGATACTAGCGGAAACACAGATACGCAGTATTTT.

This clonotype occurred many times. The J gene is TRBJ2-1, the V gene TRBV5-1; 7 bases fit TRBD2. Germline lookup yields CDR1 SGHRS and CDR2 YFSETQ. J was trimmed by 9 bases and V by 4 bases; bases with no gene match: 10. CDR3 length: 14 residues. The CDR3 DNA reads as TGCGCCAGCAGCGGGGTCGCGGGAGAGATTGAGCAGTTCTTC. It specifies CASSGVAGEIEQFF.

This clonotype has ten or more counts. The chain has TRBV10-3 and TRBJ2-1; 9 nucleotides agree with TRBD2. CDR1 is ENHRY and CDR2 is SYGVKD in the germline V gene. J was trimmed by 8 bases and V by 6 bases; bases with no gene match: 11. CDR3 length equals 15 residues. The CDR3 DNA reads TGTGCCATCAGATATAGCGGGAGTCAGAGGGATGAGCAGTTCTTC. Translating it yields CAIRYSGSQRDEQFF.

The chain uses TRBV30 and TRBJ2-7, with D possibly matching TRBD2 (5 bases). The CDR3 contains 13 residues. The V gene's germline CDR1 is GTSNPN and CDR2 SVGIG (reference sequence). V lost 3 bases and J lost 3, with 12 bases in between. This CDR3 is CAWRRRGNYEQYF. The CDR3 DNA is TGTGCCTGGAGACGTCGGGGAAACTACGAGCAGTACTTC.